The 5 T cell receptor beta chains reported below all come from one sample, sequenced in a study of Ad26.COV2.S vaccination and SARS-CoV-2 variants. Clones were read by immunoSEQ multiplex PCR, and TCRdb kept only the in-frame ones, dropping some. This sample has roughly 700,000 clones, with roughly 90% found just once. Indicated treatment: about 20 received Ad26.COV2.S at low or high dose, single or two shots; several received placebo; per-sample allocation not given. At day 63 after the first vaccine or placebo injection, samples were drawn. Sample: peripheral blood, taken in a trial of Ad26.COV2.S vaccine versus placebo. These receptors all come from a person between 18 and 65 years old who received the Ad26.COV2.S COVID-19 vaccine or a placebo.

The J gene is TRBJ1-1, the V gene TRBV30, with D unclear. The CDR3 length is 10 residues. CDR1 is GTSNPN, CDR2 SVGIG, per germline (reference sequence). The CDR3: CAVLNTEAFF. Written as DNA, the CDR3 is TGTGCAGTGTTGAACACTGAAGCTTTCTTT. Using reference TRBV30 and TRBJ1-1 for the parts outside the CDR3, the full variable domain is SQTIHQWPATLVQPVGSPLSLECTVEGTSNPNLYWYRQAAGRGLQLLFYSVGIGQISSEVPQNLSASRPQDRQFILSSKKLLLSDSGFYLCAVLNTEAFFGQGTRLTVV.

V gene TRBV11-2 combines with J gene TRBJ2-3; D gene unclear. The CDR3 sequence is 14 residues long. Germline CDR1 SGHAT, CDR2 FQNNGV. The V end lost 0 bases, the J end lost 4 bases, and 8 bases lay between the germline ends. CDR3 nucleotides: TGTGCCAGCAGCTTAGATCCCTTCCCAGATACGCAGTATTTT. Its protein is CASSLDPFPDTQYF.

This clone has just one count. This chain uses TRBV25-1 with TRBJ2-5; D might be TRBD1 (5 bases). Per the germline V gene, CDR1 is MGHDK and CDR2 is SYGVNS. There are 14 residues in the CDR3. The ends were cut back, 4 bases at V and 2 bases at J, with 11 bases in the middle. The CDR3 DNA reads as TGTGCCAGCAGTGGCTCAGGGAAGCAAGAGACCCAGTACTTC. It yields the protein CASSGSGKQETQYF. Combining the CDR3 with reference TRBV25-1 and TRBJ2-5 gives the whole variable domain EADIYQTPRYLVIGTGKKITLECSQTMGHDKMYWYQQDPGMELHLIHYSYGVNSTEKGDLSSESTVSRIRTEHFPLTLESARPSHTSQYLCASSGSGKQETQYFGPGTRLLVL.

This rearrangement joins TRBV18 to TRBJ2-5; D call uncertain. The CDR3 is 13 amino acids. Germline V gene data show CDR1 as KGHSH and CDR2 as LQKENI. V dropped 6 bases and J dropped 2 bases, with 10 bases sitting between them. The CDR3 DNA sequence: TGTGCCAGCTCCAATCAGAGACAAGAGACCCAGTACTTC. The encoded protein is CASSNQRQETQYF.

This rearrangement joins TRBV27 to TRBJ1-1, with D tentatively TRBD1 (5 bases). This CDR3 is 14 amino acids long. CDR1 MNHEY and CDR2 SMNVEV come from the germline V gene (reference sequence). Trimming stripped 2 bases from V and 0 bases from J, with 7 bases between. This chain's CDR3 is CASSLGGVNTEAFF. CDR3 bases: TGTGCCAGCAGTTTAGGGGGGGTGAACACTGAAGCTTTCTTT.